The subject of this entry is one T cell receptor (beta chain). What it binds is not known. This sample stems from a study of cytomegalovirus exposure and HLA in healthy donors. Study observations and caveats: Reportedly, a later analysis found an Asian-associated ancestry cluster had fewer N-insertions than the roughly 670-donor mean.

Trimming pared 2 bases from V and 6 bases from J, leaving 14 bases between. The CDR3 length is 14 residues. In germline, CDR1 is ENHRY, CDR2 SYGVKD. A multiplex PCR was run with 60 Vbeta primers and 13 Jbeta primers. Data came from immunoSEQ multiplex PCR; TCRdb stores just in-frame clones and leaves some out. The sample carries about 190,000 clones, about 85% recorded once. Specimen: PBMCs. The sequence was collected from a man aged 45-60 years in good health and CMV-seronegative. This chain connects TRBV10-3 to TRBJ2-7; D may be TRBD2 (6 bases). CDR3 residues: CAISETGEVAEQYF. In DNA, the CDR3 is TGTGCCATCAGTGAGACGGGGGAAGTCGCCGAGCAGTACTTC.